A selection of T cell receptor beta chains follows, all from one sample in a study of blood T cell repertoires in COVID-19. Some clones are missing from TCRdb's copy, which holds only in-frame ones; the method was immunoSEQ multiplex PCR. Of approximately 320,000 clones in the sample, roughly 89% were seen once. The sequencing input was peripheral blood. These receptors were obtained from a woman in her 30s with COVID-19, enrolled during active disease. Both conserved end residues are part of each CDR3. The D gene is left open where the match is weak. Where a row states a size, it is once, few, many or the class of an expanded clone; other rows omit it.

J gene	clone size	D gene	V gene	CDR3 protein	CDR3 DNA
TRBJ1-3	-	-	TRBV27	CASRDGQSEDTIYF	TGTGCCAGCAGGGACGGACAGTCCGAGGACACCATATATTTT
TRBJ2-3	-	TRBD2	TRBV10-1	CASSEFAGGAVDTQYF	TGCGCCAGCAGTGAGTTTGCGGGGGGGGCCGTAGATACGCAGTATTTT
TRBJ1-4	-	TRBD1	TRBV18	CASSRQTRTGRTNEKLFF	TGTGCCAGCTCAAGACAAACTCGGACAGGCCGAACTAATGAAAAACTGTTTTTT
TRBJ1-5	few	-	TRBV10-1	CASSAPGQPQHF	TGCGCCAGCAGTGCTCCGGGTCAGCCCCAGCATTTT
TRBJ2-7	-	TRBD2	TRBV20-1	CSASWGGEQYF	TGCAGTGCTAGTTGGGGAGGGGAGCAGTACTTC
TRBJ1-1	-	-	TRBV20-1	CSANTYTEAFF	TGCAGTGCTAATACATACACTGAAGCTTTCTTT
TRBJ1-2	-	TRBD1	TRBV20-1	CSARDWTGNTF	TGCAGTGCTAGGGATTGGACAGGAAACACCTTC
TRBJ2-2	-	-	TRBV6-5	CASLDFRTDGELFF	TGTGCCAGCCTAGACTTCCGGACAGACGGGGAGCTGTTTTTT
TRBJ2-7	-	-	TRBV5-4	CASSLAAAVSSYEQYF	TGTGCCAGCAGCTTGGCCGCCGCGGTTAGCTCCTACGAGCAGTACTTC
TRBJ1-6	-	TRBD1	TRBV5-6	CASSLLMGQHNSPLHF	TGTGCCAGCAGCTTACTTATGGGACAGCACAATTCACCCCTCCACTTT
TRBJ2-7	few	TRBD2	TRBV19	CASSIGTSGEYEQYF	TGTGCCAGTAGTATCGGGACTAGCGGGGAATACGAGCAGTACTTC
TRBJ1-2	once	TRBD1	TRBV19	CASKPGTGVANYGYTF	TGTGCCAGTAAACCCGGGACAGGGGTTGCTAACTATGGCTACACCTTC
TRBJ2-3	once	-	TRBV6-6	CASSYRLASDTQYF	TGTGCCAGCAGTTATCGGTTAGCCTCAGATACGCAGTATTTT
TRBJ2-5	-	TRBD1	TRBV11-1	CASGGQRRETQYF	TGTGCCAGCGGGGGACAGAGAAGAGAGACCCAGTACTTC
TRBJ2-3	once	-	TRBV27	CASSSDPGTSTDTQYF	TGTGCCAGCAGTTCGGATCCCGGGACAAGCACAGATACGCAGTATTTT
TRBJ2-1	-	-	TRBV7-9	CASSKTAYRDSYNEQFF	TGTGCCAGCAGTAAAACGGCCTACAGGGACTCCTACAATGAGCAGTTCTTC
TRBJ1-2	-	-	TRBV5-1	CASSSTDFYGYTF	TGCGCCAGCAGCTCGACAGATTTCTATGGCTACACCTTC
TRBJ2-5	few	TRBD2	TRBV6-5	CASQRGTQETQYF	TGTGCCAGCCAGCGGGGGACCCAAGAGACCCAGTACTTC
TRBJ2-2	-	TRBD1	TRBV7-9	CASSLPGQGPTGELFF	TGTGCCAGCAGCTTACCGGGACAGGGCCCCACCGGGGAGCTGTTTTTT
TRBJ1-1	-	-	TRBV5-6	CASSYKTPVGDTEAFF	TGTGCCAGCAGCTACAAAACCCCTGTCGGGGACACTGAAGCTTTCTTT
TRBJ2-2	-	TRBD2	TRBV15	CATSRSAGLAGNTGELFF	TGTGCCACCAGCAGATCTGCAGGACTAGCGGGAAACACCGGGGAGCTGTTTTTT
TRBJ2-1	-	-	TRBV3-1/TRBV3-2	CASSPWRGGPYNEQFF	TGTGCCAGCAGCCCATGGAGGGGGGGTCCCTACAATGAGCAGTTCTTC
TRBJ1-1	-	TRBD1	TRBV18	CASSPPTGAEAFF	TGTGCCAGCTCACCCCCAACAGGGGCTGAAGCTTTCTTT
TRBJ1-3	few	-	TRBV9	CASSVVSRAPGNTIYF	TGTGCCAGCAGCGTAGTCTCGAGGGCCCCTGGAAACACCATATATTTT
TRBJ2-3	-	TRBD2	TRBV7-9	CASGTSVQADTQYF	TGTGCCAGTGGGACTAGCGTACAAGCAGATACGCAGTATTTT
TRBJ1-2	-	-	TRBV9	CASSGTGVRVEDYGYTF	TGTGCCAGCAGCGGGACCGGGGTCCGGGTTGAAGACTATGGCTACACCTTC
TRBJ2-1	-	TRBD2	TRBV9	CASSVVSGASYNEQFF	TGTGCCAGCAGCGTCGTTAGCGGGGCATCCTACAATGAGCAGTTCTTC
TRBJ2-3	-	-	TRBV18	CASSPPEWDTQYF	TGTGCCAGCTCACCACCGGAGTGGGATACGCAGTATTTT
TRBJ1-2	-	-	TRBV3-1/TRBV3-2	CASSQEGGPNYGYTF	TGTGCCAGCAGCCAAGAAGGCGGGCCTAACTATGGCTACACCTTC
TRBJ2-7	-	TRBD2	TRBV18	CASSRGTSGVYEQYF	TGTGCCAGCTCCCGCGGGACTAGCGGAGTCTACGAGCAGTACTTC
TRBJ2-2	-	TRBD2	TRBV6-2/TRBV6-3	CASSYSALAGVTGELFF	TGTGCCAGCAGTTACTCTGCACTAGCGGGGGTCACCGGGGAGCTGTTTTTT
TRBJ1-1	once	-	TRBV6-5	CASAVLGGNTEAFF	TGTGCCAGCGCAGTGTTGGGGGGGAACACTGAAGCTTTCTTT
TRBJ1-2	-	-	TRBV14	CASSQLGGRYGYTF	TGTGCCAGCAGCCAACTGGGGGGTCGCTATGGCTACACCTTC
TRBJ2-3	-	TRBD2	TRBV30	CAWGLGLAIDTQYF	TGTGCCTGGGGCCTGGGACTAGCTATAGATACGCAGTATTTT
TRBJ2-7	-	TRBD1	TRBV2	CASSEVWDSEQYF	TGTGCCAGCAGTGAAGTTTGGGACAGCGAGCAGTACTTC
TRBJ1-3	-	-	TRBV11-2	CASSFGGIGNTIYF	TGTGCCAGCAGCTTCGGGGGGATTGGAAACACCATATATTTT
TRBJ2-3	-	TRBD1	TRBV19	CASSWGTALTSTDTQYF	TGTGCCAGTAGTTGGGGGACAGCCCTAACTAGCACAGATACGCAGTATTTT
TRBJ2-6	-	TRBD2	TRBV18	CASSPLSGGGSGANVLTF	TGTGCCAGCTCACCACTGAGCGGGGGAGGCTCTGGGGCCAACGTCCTGACTTTC
TRBJ1-6	-	TRBD1	TRBV28	CASRAGQPIYNSPLHF	TGTGCCAGCAGGGCGGGACAGCCCATCTATAATTCACCCCTCCACTTT
TRBJ2-1	-	-	TRBV10-3	CAISESSGHRYNEQFF	TGTGCCATCAGTGAGTCGTCGGGACACCGCTACAATGAGCAGTTCTTC
TRBJ2-7	few	-	TRBV18	CASSEGSYEQYF	TGTGCCAGCTCGGAGGGATCCTACGAGCAGTACTTC
TRBJ1-2	medium-sized	-	TRBV14	CASSQYDGGDYGYTF	TGTGCCAGCAGCCAATACGACGGAGGTGACTATGGCTACACCTTC
TRBJ1-1	-	-	TRBV2	CALGPGVRTEAFF	TGTGCCCTTGGTCCCGGGGTAAGGACTGAAGCTTTCTTT
TRBJ2-1	-	-	TRBV19	CASTGFGVSYNEQFF	TGTGCCAGTACGGGTTTCGGCGTCTCCTACAATGAGCAGTTCTTC
TRBJ1-5	-	TRBD1	TRBV18	CASSWAGARDRDNQPQHF	TGTGCCAGCTCATGGGCCGGGGCACGGGACAGGGACAATCAGCCCCAGCATTTT
TRBJ2-2	-	-	TRBV6-5	CASSYVYGRELFF	TGTGCCAGCAGTTACGTCTATGGTCGGGAGCTGTTTTTT
TRBJ2-1	many	TRBD1	TRBV2	CASWVDRGNEQFF	TGTGCCAGCTGGGTGGACAGGGGCAATGAGCAGTTCTTC
TRBJ2-6	-	TRBD1	TRBV2	CAILDRGSGANVLTF	TGTGCCATCTTGGACAGGGGCTCTGGGGCCAACGTCCTGACTTTC
TRBJ1-1	-	-	TRBV11-1	CASSLFDSMNTEAFF	TGTGCCAGCAGCTTATTCGACAGCATGAACACTGAAGCTTTCTTT
TRBJ1-1	-	-	TRBV6-5	CASSYNGNTEAFF	TGTGCCAGCAGTTACAACGGGAACACTGAAGCTTTCTTT
TRBJ1-2	-	-	TRBV19	CASSTYRVSYGYTF	TGTGCCAGTAGTACTTACAGGGTTTCCTATGGCTACACCTTC
TRBJ1-4	-	TRBD1	TRBV19	CASSRPGQRYGNEKLFF	TGTGCCAGTAGTAGACCGGGACAGCGCTATGGTAATGAAAAACTGTTTTTT
TRBJ2-1	-	-	TRBV5-4	CASSSTLDRYNEQFF	TGTGCCAGCAGCTCAACTCTAGACAGATACAATGAGCAGTTCTTC
TRBJ2-7	-	-	TRBV10-1	CASSEPGVYEQYF	TGCGCCAGCAGTGAGCCCGGGGTCTACGAGCAGTACTTC
TRBJ2-3	-	TRBD2	TRBV11-3	CASSEASGYTDTQYF	TGTGCCAGCAGCGAGGCTAGCGGTTACACAGATACGCAGTATTTT
TRBJ2-4	-	-	TRBV13	CASSLRGQKNIQYF	TGTGCCAGCAGCTTAAGAGGACAGAAAAACATTCAGTACTTC
TRBJ1-2	-	-	TRBV19	CASTRGQLYGYTF	TGTGCCAGTACCCGGGGACAACTCTATGGCTACACCTTC
TRBJ1-5	-	TRBD1	TRBV3-1/TRBV3-2	CASSRGTGGSQPQHF	TGTGCCAGCAGCCGCGGGACAGGGGGCAGTCAGCCCCAGCATTTT
TRBJ2-3	-	-	TRBV6-4	CASSDQGFGDTQYF	TGTGCCAGCAGTGACCAGGGTTTCGGAGATACGCAGTATTTT